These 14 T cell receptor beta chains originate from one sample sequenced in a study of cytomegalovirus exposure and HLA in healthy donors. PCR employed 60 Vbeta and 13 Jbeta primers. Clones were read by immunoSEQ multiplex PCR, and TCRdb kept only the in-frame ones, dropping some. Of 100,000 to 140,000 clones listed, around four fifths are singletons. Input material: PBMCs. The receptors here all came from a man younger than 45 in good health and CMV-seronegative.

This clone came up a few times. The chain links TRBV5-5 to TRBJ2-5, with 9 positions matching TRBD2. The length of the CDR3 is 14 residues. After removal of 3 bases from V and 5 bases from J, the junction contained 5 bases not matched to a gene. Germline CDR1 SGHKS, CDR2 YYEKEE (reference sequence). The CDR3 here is CASSWAGGPETQYF. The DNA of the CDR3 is TGTGCCAGCAGCTGGGCGGGGGGGCCGGAGACCCAGTACTTC.

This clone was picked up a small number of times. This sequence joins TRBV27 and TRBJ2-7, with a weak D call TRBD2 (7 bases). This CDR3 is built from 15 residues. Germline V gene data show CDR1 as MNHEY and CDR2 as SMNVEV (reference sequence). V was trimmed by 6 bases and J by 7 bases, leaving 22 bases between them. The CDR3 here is CASSPLGGPPWEQYF. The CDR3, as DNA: TGTGCCAGCAGCCCGCTGGGGGGGCCGCCTTGGGAGCAGTACTTC.

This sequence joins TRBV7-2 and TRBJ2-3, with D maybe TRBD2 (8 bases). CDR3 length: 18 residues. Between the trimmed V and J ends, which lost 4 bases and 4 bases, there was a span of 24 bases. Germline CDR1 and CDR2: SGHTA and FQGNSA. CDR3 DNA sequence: TGTGCCAGCAGCTCGGGAGGGGGCGGGGGCCTCAGGGCAGATACGCAGTATTTT. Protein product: CASSSGGGGGLRADTQYF.

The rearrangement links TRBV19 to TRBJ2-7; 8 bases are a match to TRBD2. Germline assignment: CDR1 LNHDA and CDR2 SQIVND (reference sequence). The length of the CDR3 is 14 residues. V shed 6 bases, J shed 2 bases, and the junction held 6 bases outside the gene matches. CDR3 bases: TGTGCCAGTAGCCCAGCGGGAGCCGCCTACGAGCAGTACTTC. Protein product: CASSPAGAAYEQYF.

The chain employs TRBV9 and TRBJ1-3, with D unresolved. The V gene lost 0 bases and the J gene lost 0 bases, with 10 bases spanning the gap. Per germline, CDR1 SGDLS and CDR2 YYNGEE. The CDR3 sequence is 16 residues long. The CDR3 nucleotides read TGTGCCAGCAGCGTAGAATGGGCCTACTCTGGAAACACCATATATTTT. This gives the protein CASSVEWAYSGNTIYF.

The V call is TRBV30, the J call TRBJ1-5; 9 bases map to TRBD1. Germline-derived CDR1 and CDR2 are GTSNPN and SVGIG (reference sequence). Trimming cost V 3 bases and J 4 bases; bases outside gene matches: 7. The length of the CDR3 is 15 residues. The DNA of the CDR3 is TGTGCCTGGAGCCCCGGGACAGGGTATAATCAGCCCCAGCATTTT. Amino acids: CAWSPGTGYNQPQHF.

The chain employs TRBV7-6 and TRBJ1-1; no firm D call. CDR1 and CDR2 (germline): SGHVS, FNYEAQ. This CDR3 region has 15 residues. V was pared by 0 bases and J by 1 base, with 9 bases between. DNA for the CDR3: TGTGCCAGCAGCTTAGCCACAAATGGGAACACTGAAGCTTTCTTT. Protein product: CASSLATNGNTEAFF.

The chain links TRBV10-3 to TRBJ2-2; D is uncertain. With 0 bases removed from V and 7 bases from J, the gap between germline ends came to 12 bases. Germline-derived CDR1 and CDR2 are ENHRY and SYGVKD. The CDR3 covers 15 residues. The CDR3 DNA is TGTGCCATCAGTGAGTCGCGGAGACTTTACGGGGAGCTGTTTTTT. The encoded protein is CAISESRRLYGELFF.

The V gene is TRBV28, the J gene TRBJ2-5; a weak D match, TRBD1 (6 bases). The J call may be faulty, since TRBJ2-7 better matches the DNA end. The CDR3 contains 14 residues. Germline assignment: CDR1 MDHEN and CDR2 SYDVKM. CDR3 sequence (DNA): TGTGCCGTGCGACAGGCCTTGAACTCCTACGAGCAGTACTTC. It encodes CAVRQALNSYEQYF.

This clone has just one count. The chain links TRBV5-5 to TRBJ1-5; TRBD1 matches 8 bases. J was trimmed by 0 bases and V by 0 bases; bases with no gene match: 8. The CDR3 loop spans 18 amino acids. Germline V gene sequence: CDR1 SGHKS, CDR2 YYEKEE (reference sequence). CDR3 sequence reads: CASSLVPGGSYSNQPQHF. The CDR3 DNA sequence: TGTGCCAGCAGCTTGGTTCCAGGGGGCTCCTATAGCAATCAGCCCCAGCATTTT.

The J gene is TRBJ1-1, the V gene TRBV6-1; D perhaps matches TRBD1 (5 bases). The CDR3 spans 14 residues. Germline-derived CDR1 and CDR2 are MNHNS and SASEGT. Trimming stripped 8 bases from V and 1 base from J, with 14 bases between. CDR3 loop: CASGSRGTNTEAFF. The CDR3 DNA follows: TGTGCCAGCGGATCCCGGGGGACGAACACTGAAGCTTTCTTT.

The DNA for the CDR3 is TGTGCCAGCAGCTTTACTAGCGAATACGAGCAGTACTTC. It yields the protein CASSFTSEYEQYF. The V and J genes are TRBV7-9 and TRBJ2-7; 7 bases are a match to TRBD2. Germline CDR1 and CDR2: SEHNR and FQNEAQ (reference sequence). This CDR3 region has 13 residues. The J segment lost 4 bases and the V segment lost 3 bases, leaving 3 bases of the junction unmatched.

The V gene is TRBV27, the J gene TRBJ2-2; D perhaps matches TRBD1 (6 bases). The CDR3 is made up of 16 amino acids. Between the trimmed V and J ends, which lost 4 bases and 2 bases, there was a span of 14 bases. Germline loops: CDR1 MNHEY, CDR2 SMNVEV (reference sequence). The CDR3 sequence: CASSSSGTINTGELFF. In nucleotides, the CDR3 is TGTGCCAGCAGTTCGTCCGGGACAATAAACACCGGGGAGCTGTTTTTT.

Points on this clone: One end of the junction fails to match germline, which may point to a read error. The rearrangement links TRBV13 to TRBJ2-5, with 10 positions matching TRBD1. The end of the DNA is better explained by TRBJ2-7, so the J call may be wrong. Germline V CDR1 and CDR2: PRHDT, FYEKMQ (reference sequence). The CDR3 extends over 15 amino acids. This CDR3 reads CASSVGQGGSYEQYF. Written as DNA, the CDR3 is TGTGCCAGCAGCGTAGGACAGGGGGGAAGTTACGAGCAGTACTTC.